Below, one T cell receptor (beta chain) is given with its context. Antigen specificity is unknown. Sample-barcoded 5' priming and a J-beta primer mix drove a second PCR of 7 to 11 cycles. TCRdb reprocessed the 5' RACE reads with MiXCR, giving one entry per CDR3 protein. The table records hundreds of thousands of distinct CDR3 sequences, 30% to 45% of them present only once. This sample stems from a study of blood T cells in healthy people across ages. Deletions cut 1 base from V and 8 bases from J, with 17 bases between. The CDR3 spans 15 residues. Study-wide findings and caveats: In long-lived donors, naive CD4+ cell counts and diversity exceeded those of aged donors.

This sequence originates from a man younger than 30 in good health. The chain recombines TRBV12-3 or TRBV12-4 with TRBJ1-2; possible D gene TRBD1, 5 bases. Sequenced input: blood. Here the CDR3 DNA reads TGTGCCAGCAGTTTAGACGAGGGCCGGGGGAGCGGCTACACCTTC. This encodes CASSLDEGRGSGYTF.